A single T cell receptor (beta chain) is shown here with its context. CDR3-region Arm-PCR and iRepertoire HTBI primers produced the TCR beta libraries. TCRdb fed the multiplex PCR reads into MiXCR, producing one record per CDR3 protein. The profile shows a few hundred thousand distinct CDR3 sequences, about a quarter of them singletons. The entry originates in a study of regulatory T cells in long-lasting Graves disease. The time point denotes: persistent/refractory GD, antithyroid drugs over 5 years with positive TRAb. Following extraction of RNA from PBMCs, that RNA was used to make the TCR library. Looked up from germline, CDR1 is MNHEY and CDR2 is SVGAGI. The CDR3 contains 13 residues. Trimming took off 2 bases at V and 3 bases at J, with 7 bases between the two ends.

The source of this sequence is a female donor with Graves disease. V and J are TRBV6-5 and TRBJ2-5; D not certain. The sequenced sample was peripheral blood mononuclear cells (PBMCs), obtained when the disease was refractory, from a patient treated with antithyroid drugs. The CDR3 reads CASSYGWKETQYF. CDR3 nucleotides: TGTGCCAGCAGTTACGGGTGGAAAGAGACCCAGTACTTC.